The rows below give T cell receptor beta chains drawn from one sample of a study of cytomegalovirus exposure and HLA in healthy donors. Data came from immunoSEQ multiplex PCR; TCRdb stores just in-frame clones and leaves some out. The sample carries over 85,000 clones, over 60% recorded once. Sequenced: PBMCs. The receptors were sampled from a woman younger than 45 in good health and CMV-seronegative. Both conserved end residues are part of each CDR3. The order of the fields is D gene, J gene, V gene, CDR3 protein. A D gene is named only where the DNA matches it firmly.

D gene: TRBD1; J gene: TRBJ2-5; V gene: TRBV11-1; CDR3 protein: CASSTGTGGRETQYF
D gene: .; J gene: TRBJ1-2; V gene: TRBV28; CDR3 protein: CASSVLQWGYTF
D gene: TRBD1; J gene: TRBJ1-1; V gene: TRBV30; CDR3 protein: CAGGQGLPEAFF
D gene: .; J gene: TRBJ1-5; V gene: TRBV5-6; CDR3 protein: CASSLSQINQPQHF
D gene: TRBD2; J gene: TRBJ2-7; V gene: TRBV7-4; CDR3 protein: CASSLLPSGGSVYYEQYF
D gene: TRBD1; J gene: TRBJ2-7; V gene: TRBV7-7; CDR3 protein: CASSLRQGPYEQYF
D gene: .; J gene: TRBJ2-7; V gene: TRBV30; CDR3 protein: CAWSVGDSHTYEQYF
D gene: TRBD1; J gene: TRBJ1-6; V gene: TRBV6-6; CDR3 protein: CASSSTQGGSPLHF
D gene: TRBD1; J gene: TRBJ1-5; V gene: TRBV4-1; CDR3 protein: CASSQEGDRGVQPQHF
D gene: TRBD2; J gene: TRBJ2-7; V gene: TRBV2; CDR3 protein: CASSGSTSGIGEQYF
D gene: .; J gene: TRBJ1-1; V gene: TRBV7-3; CDR3 protein: CASSFSPGRTEAFF
D gene: .; J gene: TRBJ1-5; V gene: TRBV9; CDR3 protein: CASSVDGSNQPQHF
D gene: .; J gene: TRBJ1-3; V gene: TRBV7-8; CDR3 protein: CASSLARGATIYF
D gene: TRBD1; J gene: TRBJ2-2; V gene: TRBV29-1; CDR3 protein: CSVLGTGLEEGTGELFF
D gene: .; J gene: TRBJ1-2; V gene: TRBV30; CDR3 protein: CACIGGWRKLDYTF
D gene: .; J gene: TRBJ1-6; V gene: TRBV28; CDR3 protein: CASRNTNSYNSPLHF
D gene: .; J gene: TRBJ1-1; V gene: TRBV6-4; CDR3 protein: CASSEDMNTEAFF
D gene: TRBD1; J gene: TRBJ1-2; V gene: TRBV4-1; CDR3 protein: CASSQDGRQGFNYGYTF
D gene: .; J gene: TRBJ2-7; V gene: TRBV27; CDR3 protein: CASSPGWRDEQYF
D gene: .; J gene: TRBJ2-7; V gene: TRBV7-9; CDR3 protein: CASSLGAAGNRRNYEQYF
D gene: .; J gene: TRBJ1-5; V gene: TRBV7-2; CDR3 protein: CASSLGTFSNQPQHF
D gene: TRBD1; J gene: TRBJ1-6; V gene: TRBV18; CDR3 protein: CASSPRGGGDNSPLHF
D gene: .; J gene: TRBJ1-1; V gene: TRBV5-1; CDR3 protein: CASSRTGPEAFF
D gene: TRBD1; J gene: TRBJ1-2; V gene: TRBV7-2; CDR3 protein: CASSPHRGKGYGYTF
D gene: .; J gene: TRBJ1-1; V gene: TRBV9; CDR3 protein: CASSVIQGSEAFF
D gene: .; J gene: TRBJ2-7; V gene: TRBV28; CDR3 protein: CASRLEQGPRSYEQYF
D gene: .; J gene: TRBJ1-2; V gene: TRBV2; CDR3 protein: CASSERWGARRYYGYTF
D gene: .; J gene: TRBJ2-2; V gene: TRBV2; CDR3 protein: CASSEELGGITGELFF
D gene: .; J gene: TRBJ1-2; V gene: TRBV4-2; CDR3 protein: CASSQEGIGVNYGYTF
D gene: .; J gene: TRBJ1-1; V gene: TRBV11-2; CDR3 protein: CASSLEFGTQNTEAFF
D gene: .; J gene: TRBJ2-3; V gene: TRBV4-1; CDR3 protein: CASSQRDPVRGTQYF
D gene: TRBD2; J gene: TRBJ2-5; V gene: TRBV4-3; CDR3 protein: CASSQDPAGGVLETQYF
D gene: TRBD1; J gene: TRBJ1-2; V gene: TRBV27; CDR3 protein: CASREAGGSYGYTF
D gene: .; J gene: TRBJ1-6; V gene: TRBV10-3; CDR3 protein: CAITDGDTNSPLHF
D gene: .; J gene: TRBJ1-1; V gene: TRBV29-1; CDR3 protein: CSVEVSVTEAFF
D gene: TRBD1; J gene: TRBJ1-5; V gene: TRBV7-2; CDR3 protein: CASSLAQQGAQPQHF
D gene: .; J gene: TRBJ2-1; V gene: TRBV5-1; CDR3 protein: CASIDGNEQFF
D gene: .; J gene: TRBJ2-4; V gene: TRBV7-2; CDR3 protein: CASSLDLKNIQYF
D gene: TRBD1; J gene: TRBJ1-6; V gene: TRBV6-6; CDR3 protein: CASSKRPGQGDPPLHF
D gene: TRBD2; J gene: TRBJ2-3; V gene: TRBV9; CDR3 protein: CASSGRDYRPDTQYF
D gene: .; J gene: TRBJ1-5; V gene: TRBV28; CDR3 protein: CASSFRGGQPQHF
D gene: .; J gene: TRBJ2-5; V gene: TRBV7-7; CDR3 protein: CASSIRGKETQYF
D gene: .; J gene: .; V gene: TRBV6-5; CDR3 protein: CASSTPGRSYEQYF
D gene: .; J gene: TRBJ2-7; V gene: TRBV2; CDR3 protein: CASTPPDKAYEQYF
D gene: TRBD1; J gene: TRBJ2-7; V gene: TRBV6-5; CDR3 protein: CASSSSGTGPYEQYF
D gene: TRBD1; J gene: TRBJ2-7; V gene: TRBV6-6; CDR3 protein: CASRDTGAGYEQYF
D gene: .; J gene: TRBJ1-2; V gene: TRBV28; CDR3 protein: CASREATRRMRGEDYGYTF
D gene: TRBD2; J gene: TRBJ2-7; V gene: TRBV28; CDR3 protein: CASSPPGREGPYEQYF
D gene: TRBD1; J gene: TRBJ2-2; V gene: TRBV16; CDR3 protein: CASSRQGDTGELFF
D gene: TRBD1; J gene: TRBJ2-1; V gene: TRBV30; CDR3 protein: CAWSTTGGGEQFF
D gene: TRBD2; J gene: TRBJ2-7; V gene: TRBV4-1; CDR3 protein: CASSQASGGPRRF
D gene: .; J gene: TRBJ1-1; V gene: TRBV5-8; CDR3 protein: CASSLLRGAFF
D gene: TRBD1; J gene: TRBJ1-5; V gene: TRBV19; CDR3 protein: CASSSGTGLQPQHF